Listed below are T cell receptor beta chains from one sample, sequenced in a study of identical twins. TCRdb ran MiXCR on the 5' RACE reads and lists one entry per CDR3 protein. This sample has a few hundred thousand distinct CDR3 sequences, with 8% to 11% found just once. Sequences were obtained from memory T cells sorted from blood. All receptors come from a middle-aged man in good health. The CDR3 runs from the conserved cysteine through the conserved F or W. Fields, in order: J gene, CDR3 length, V gene, D gene, clone size, CDR3 protein, CDR3 DNA. D genes are given only for firm matches. Part of the rows lack a size; the others show once, few, many or a class for expanded clones.

TRBJ2-3 | 16 | TRBV7-3 | TRBD2 | few | CASSRGTSGSTVTQYF | TGTGCCAGCAGCAGAGGGACTAGCGGGAGTACTGTTACGCAGTATTTT
TRBJ2-3 | 15 | TRBV7-2 | - | - | CASSLQGSHTDTQYF | TGTGCCAGCAGCTTACAGGGGTCCCACACAGATACGCAGTATTTT
TRBJ1-3 | 16 | TRBV6-1 | - | few | CASSDRTATPGNTIYF | TGTGCCAGCAGTGACCGGACAGCCACCCCCGGAAACACCATATATTTT
TRBJ1-1 | 13 | TRBV2 | - | - | CASSGDRSPEAFF | TGTGCCAGCAGCGGCGACAGGTCCCCTGAAGCTTTCTTT
TRBJ2-5 | 15 | TRBV4-1 | - | many | CASSQEGLLLETQYF | TGCGCCAGCAGCCAAGAAGGACTGCTGTTGGAGACCCAGTACTTC
TRBJ1-2 | 16 | TRBV20-1 | TRBD1 | many | CSASWWGTGQNYGYTF | TGCAGTGCTAGTTGGTGGGGGACAGGGCAAAACTATGGCTACACCTTC
TRBJ1-5 | 16 | TRBV9 | TRBD1 | - | CASSRGTGDSNQPQHF | TGTGCCAGCAGCCGGGGGACAGGCGATAGCAATCAGCCCCAGCATTTT
TRBJ2-1 | 13 | TRBV7-7 | - | - | CASSQLVNNEQFF | TGTGCCAGCAGCCAGCTTGTGAACAATGAGCAGTTCTTC
TRBJ2-1 | 14 | TRBV4-3 | - | - | CASSQERGVPEQFF | TGCGCCAGCAGCCAAGAGCGCGGGGTACCGGAGCAGTTCTTC
TRBJ2-1 | 22 | TRBV7-3 | TRBD1 | - | CASSLRPLTDRDGRSRYNEQFF | TGTGCCAGCAGCTTAAGGCCTCTGACGGACAGGGACGGGAGAAGCAGATACAATGAGCAGTTCTTC
TRBJ2-1 | 15 | TRBV3-1 | TRBD1 | - | CASSPRDRLDNEQFF | TGTGCCAGCAGCCCTCGGGACAGATTGGACAATGAGCAGTTCTTC
TRBJ2-5 | 13 | TRBV7-2 | - | few | CASSTHGDQTQYF | TGTGCCAGCAGCACCCACGGCGATCAGACCCAGTACTTC
TRBJ2-5 | 13 | TRBV6-2/TRBV6-3 | TRBD2 | - | CASSALARETQYF | TGTGCCAGCAGTGCACTAGCGAGAGAGACCCAGTACTTC
TRBJ2-5 | 16 | TRBV7-8 | - | few | CASSLGRGRGGETQYF | TGTGCCAGCAGCTTAGGTCGGGGTAGGGGTGGAGAGACCCAGTACTTC
TRBJ1-4 | 14 | TRBV6-1 | - | many | CASRGLFLNEKLFF | TGTGCCAGCAGGGGACTTTTCCTTAATGAAAAACTGTTTTTT
TRBJ2-7 | 15 | TRBV10-3 | - | many | CAISDVSLSSYEQYF | TGTGCCATCAGTGATGTTAGCCTTAGCTCCTACGAGCAGTACTTC